The clone carrying this T cell receptor beta chain was seen a few times. Each gene name is a mouse one. The missing CDR3 end, 1 residue past where the read stops, is filled in from the germline J gene. The source of the sample is a study of tissue T cells after allogeneic stem cell transplantation. Only in-frame clones appear in the TCRdb table, and some are missing; sequencing was by immunoSEQ multiplex PCR. The sample lists about 50,000 clones, roughly four fifths occurring once. The germline V gene has CDR1 LGHDT and CDR2 YNNKQL (reference sequence). This CDR3 region has 12 residues. V trimming: 5 bases; J trimming: 6 bases; junction bases outside the gene matches: 0.

The sequence came from a pool of C57BL/6 mice in good health. The source material was sorted cells pooled from one or two spleens. The rearrangement joins TRBV4 to TRBJ1-4; 7 bases fit TRBD1. Here the CDR3 reads CASSDRDERLFF. The CDR3 bases that were read are TGTGCCAGCAGCGACAGGGACGAAAGATTATTT.